This TCR beta chain comes out of a study of shared clonotypes between healthy human individuals. Trimming at V came to 7 bases and at J to 11 bases, leaving 5 bases not matched to a gene. Germline V gene lookup returns CDR1 MNHNS and CDR2 SASEGT. The CDR3 is 13 amino acids. A remark on this clone: The antigen is unknown.

Findings and limits, study-wide: Blood was the sole source, and tissue repertoires probably differ.

The assay was immunoSEQ multiplex PCR, and TCRdb's table has in-frame clones only and misses some. The table shows under 1,100,000 clones, with roughly 80% occurring only once. The sequence derives from a man aged 18 to 35 in good health. The V gene is TRBV6-1, the J gene TRBJ1-6; 10 bases are shared with TRBD1. Sequenced material: memory CD4+ T cells sorted from blood. Described subset: CD45RA-negative fraction. The CDR3 protein is CASNRDRGPPLHF. The CDR3 nucleotides are TGTGCCAGCAACCGGGACAGGGGACCACCCCTCCACTTT.